Listed below are T cell receptor beta chains from one sample, sequenced in a study of blood T cell repertoires in COVID-19. Measured with immunoSEQ multiplex PCR; TCRdb has only the in-frame clones, and not every one. This table holds approximately 52,000 clones, over 75% found once. Sequencing was done on a sample of peripheral blood. These receptors were obtained from a human donor in a cohort sampled during active COVID-19. Each CDR3 is given with its conserved first and last residue. Each record gives: D gene, V gene, clone size, J gene, CDR3 protein, CDR3 DNA. D genes are given only for firm matches. Rows may omit the clone size; those that give it use once, few, many or a size class.

>TRBD2|TRBV7-9|-|TRBJ2-7
CASSLPLAGVYEQYF
TGTGCCAGCAGCCTCCCCCTTGCGGGAGTATACGAGCAGTACTTC
>TRBD2|TRBV2|-|TRBJ2-5
CASSDGTSAGAQYF
TGTGCCAGCAGTGATGGGACTTCGGCGGGGGCCCAGTACTTC
>-|TRBV2|-|TRBJ2-5
CASSDRRDGETQYF
TGTGCCAGCAGTGATCGGCGGGACGGGGAGACCCAGTACTTC
>-|TRBV4-3|-|TRBJ2-1
CASSQETGVTYNEQFF
TGCGCCAGCAGCCAAGAAACCGGGGTAACCTACAATGAGCAGTTCTTC
>-|TRBV12-3/TRBV12-4|-|TRBJ1-2
CASSYDSYYGYTF
TGTGCCAGCAGTTATGACTCGTACTATGGCTACACCTTC
>-|TRBV5-3|-|TRBJ2-6
CAGRHRNLSGANVLTF
TGTGCCGGGCGCCACAGGAATCTATCTGGGGCCAACGTCCTGACTTTC
>-|TRBV6-5|-|TRBJ1-5
CASSQGIWGQPQHF
TGTGCCAGCAGCCAGGGAATTTGGGGTCAGCCCCAGCATTTT
>TRBD1|TRBV7-9|-|TRBJ2-7
CAAGGWYEQYF
TGTGCGGCAGGGGGTTGGTACGAGCAGTACTTC
>TRBD1|TRBV23-1|-|TRBJ1-3
CASSQSTGAGNTIYF
TGCGCCAGCAGTCAATCGACAGGGGCTGGAAACACCATATATTTT
>TRBD2|TRBV10-1|once|TRBJ2-1
CASTAGVSNEQFF
TGCGCCAGCACAGCGGGAGTGAGTAATGAGCAGTTCTTC
>TRBD1|TRBV5-4|-|TRBJ1-2
CASSLGGTGGGYTF
TGTGCCAGCAGCCTAGGAGGGACAGGGGGCGGCTACACCTTC
>-|TRBV4-3|-|TRBJ2-1
CASSQDWGGGEQFF
TGCGCCAGCAGCCAAGATTGGGGAGGTGGCGAGCAGTTCTTC
>-|TRBV7-8|-|TRBJ2-7
CASSRPSARTYEQYF
TGTGCCAGCAGCCGTCCTAGCGCTCGTACCTACGAGCAGTACTTC
>TRBD1|TRBV6-5|-|TRBJ2-1
CASSNRQGSWNEQFF
TGTGCCAGCAGTAACCGACAGGGGAGTTGGAATGAGCAGTTCTTC
>-|TRBV2|-|TRBJ2-5
CASSPVSPETQYF
TGTGCCAGCAGTCCCGTTTCCCCAGAGACCCAGTACTTC
>TRBD1|TRBV6-2/TRBV6-3|-|TRBJ2-2
CASSSPGTGLAGELFF
TGTGCCAGCAGCTCTCCCGGGACAGGGCTCGCCGGGGAGCTGTTTTTT
>TRBD2|TRBV5-4|-|TRBJ2-5
CASSLGLAREETQYF
TGTGCCAGCAGCTTGGGACTAGCGAGGGAAGAGACCCAGTACTTC
>-|TRBV18|-|TRBJ2-3
CASSPPSEDTQYF
TGTGCCAGCTCACCACCGTCGGAGGATACGCAGTATTTT
>-|TRBV15|-|TRBJ2-3
CATTGPRGDTQYF
TGTGCCACCACAGGCCCCAGGGGAGATACGCAGTATTTT
>TRBD2|TRBV10-3|-|TRBJ2-7
CAIRGGEYEQYF
TGTGCCATCAGGGGGGGGGAATACGAGCAGTACTTC
>-|TRBV27|-|TRBJ2-5
CASSLWQAGETQYF
TGTGCCAGCAGTTTATGGCAGGCGGGGGAGACCCAGTACTTC
>TRBD2|TRBV2|-|TRBJ2-3
CASSGTSELAQYF
TGTGCCAGCAGTGGTACTAGCGAGTTGGCGCAGTATTTT
>-|TRBV14|-|TRBJ1-4
CASTLQGKGEREKLFF
TGTGCCAGCACGTTGCAGGGGAAGGGAGAACGGGAAAAACTGTTTTTT
>TRBD2|TRBV10-2|-|TRBJ2-7
CASSGTSGRGTPQYF
TGCGCCAGCAGTGGGACTAGCGGGCGTGGAACACCGCAGTACTTC
>TRBD2|TRBV7-2|-|TRBJ2-2
CASSLSGSQVTGELFF
TGTGCCAGCAGCTTGAGCGGGAGTCAGGTCACCGGGGAGCTGTTTTTT
>TRBD1|TRBV6-5|-|TRBJ2-3
CASQDRADTQYF
TGTGCCAGCCAAGACAGGGCCGATACGCAGTATTTT
>TRBD2|TRBV29-1|-|TRBJ2-5
CSVVSGLGHQETQYF
TGCAGCGTTGTAAGCGGACTAGGGCACCAAGAGACCCAGTACTTC
>-|TRBV27|-|TRBJ1-3
CASSSNARRAGNTIYF
TGTGCCAGCAGTTCCAACGCCCGCAGGGCTGGAAACACCATATATTTT
>TRBD1|TRBV25-1|once|TRBJ1-2
CASTRTGGSGYTF
TGTGCCAGCACCCGGACAGGGGGTTCTGGCTACACCTTC
>TRBD1|TRBV9|-|TRBJ2-1
CASSPPGTGGKNEQFF
TGTGCCAGCAGCCCCCCGGGGACAGGGGGGAAAAATGAGCAGTTCTTC
>-|TRBV6-1|once|TRBJ2-7
CASSEARGRGTYEQYF
TGTGCCAGCAGTGAAGCGCGAGGCAGGGGAACCTACGAGCAGTACTTC
>-|TRBV5-4|-|TRBJ2-1
CASSLDPAEQFF
TGTGCCAGCAGCTTGGACCCAGCGGAGCAGTTCTTC
>TRBD2|TRBV12-3/TRBV12-4|-|TRBJ2-7
CASSFGGSGEQYF
TGTGCCAGCAGTTTCGGCGGGAGCGGCGAGCAGTACTTC
>-|TRBV3-1/TRBV3-2|few|TRBJ1-3
CASSQESRLFGEISGNTIYF
TGTGCCAGCAGCCAAGAGTCTCGACTTTTCGGGGAGATCTCTGGAAACACCATATATTTT
>TRBD1|TRBV18|-|TRBJ2-3
CASSPGQGVTDTQYF
TGTGCCAGCTCACCGGGACAGGGGGTTACAGATACGCAGTATTTT
>TRBD2|TRBV25-1|-|TRBJ2-3
CASSDRLAGGAGDTQYF
TGTGCCAGCAGTGATCGACTAGCGGGAGGAGCAGGAGATACGCAGTATTTT
>-|TRBV19|-|TRBJ1-1
CASSMRTAIMNTEAFF
TGTGCCAGTAGTATGAGGACAGCGATTATGAACACTGAAGCTTTCTTT
>TRBD1|TRBV5-4|few|TRBJ1-6
CASREGQSYNSPLHF
TGTGCCAGCAGGGAGGGACAGAGCTATAATTCACCCCTCCACTTT
>TRBD2|TRBV6-4|-|TRBJ2-3
CASSDPLAGTVTDTQYF
TGTGCCAGCAGTGACCCACTAGCGGGAACCGTCACAGATACGCAGTATTTT
>-|TRBV7-6|few|TRBJ2-2
CASSGGHRTGAGELFF
TGTGCCAGCAGCGGTGGACACCGAACGGGGGCCGGGGAGCTGTTTTTT
>-|TRBV18|many|TRBJ2-5
CASSPQRETQYF
TGTGCCAGCTCACCCCAGCGAGAGACCCAGTACTTC
>-|TRBV21-1|-|TRBJ1-1
CASSAGREVMNTEAFF
TGTGCCAGCAGCGCAGGGAGGGAAGTCATGAACACTGAAGCTTTCTTT
>TRBD1|TRBV2|-|TRBJ1-2
CASSAGQVGGYTF
TGTGCCAGCAGTGCAGGACAGGTTGGTGGCTACACCTTC
>TRBD2|TRBV18|-|TRBJ2-5
CASSPPNSGQETQYF
TGTGCCAGCTCACCACCGAATAGCGGGCAAGAGACCCAGTACTTC
>TRBD1|TRBV15|-|TRBJ1-5
CATSRIKDRGLHQPQHF
TGTGCCACCAGCAGGATAAAGGACAGGGGGCTCCATCAGCCCCAGCATTTT
>TRBD1|TRBV5-6|-|TRBJ1-5
CASSSTGQGINNQPQHF
TGTGCCAGTTCATCTACAGGACAGGGAATAAACAATCAGCCCCAGCATTTT
>-|TRBV6-5|-|TRBJ1-6
CASTPVRQYNSPLHF
TGTGCCAGCACGCCAGTGCGGCAATATAATTCACCCCTCCACTTT
>TRBD1|TRBV7-9|-|TRBJ2-5
CASSRRDRERRETQYF
TGTGCCAGCAGCAGAAGGGACAGGGAACGCCGAGAGACCCAGTACTTC
>-|TRBV7-2|-|TRBJ1-4
CASSPDSGATNEKLFF
TGTGCCAGCAGCCCAGATTCAGGGGCAACTAATGAAAAACTGTTTTTT
>TRBD1|TRBV24-1|few|TRBJ1-2
CATSRGNYGYTF
TGTGCCACCAGCAGGGGGAACTATGGCTACACCTTC
>-|TRBV10-3|-|TRBJ1-2
CAINTGRENQHGYTF
TGTGCCATCAATACCGGACGGGAGAACCAACATGGCTACACCTTC